This T cell receptor (beta chain) came from a study of cytomegalovirus exposure and HLA in healthy donors. Likely unrecorded immune exposures existed in these nominally healthy donors. J was trimmed by 5 bases and V by 5 bases; bases with no gene match: 9. The CDR3 length is 14 residues. CDR1 and CDR2 from the germline V gene are SGHTA and FQGTGA. This clone was observed once. Primers for the PCR totalled 60 Vbeta and 13 Jbeta. The repertoire was sequenced with immunoSEQ multiplex PCR; TCRdb's copy has only in-frame clones and lacks some. The data hold approximately 120,000 clones, with roughly 70% observed a single time.

What was sequenced was PBMCs. This rearrangement joins TRBV7-3 to TRBJ2-7; TRBD2 matches 7 bases. The clonotype comes from a man aged 35 to 55 in good health and CMV-seronegative. The CDR3 sequence: CASSPSGLTDEQYF. The CDR3 coding sequence is TGTGCCAGCAGCCCCTCGGGACTAACAGACGAGCAGTACTTC.